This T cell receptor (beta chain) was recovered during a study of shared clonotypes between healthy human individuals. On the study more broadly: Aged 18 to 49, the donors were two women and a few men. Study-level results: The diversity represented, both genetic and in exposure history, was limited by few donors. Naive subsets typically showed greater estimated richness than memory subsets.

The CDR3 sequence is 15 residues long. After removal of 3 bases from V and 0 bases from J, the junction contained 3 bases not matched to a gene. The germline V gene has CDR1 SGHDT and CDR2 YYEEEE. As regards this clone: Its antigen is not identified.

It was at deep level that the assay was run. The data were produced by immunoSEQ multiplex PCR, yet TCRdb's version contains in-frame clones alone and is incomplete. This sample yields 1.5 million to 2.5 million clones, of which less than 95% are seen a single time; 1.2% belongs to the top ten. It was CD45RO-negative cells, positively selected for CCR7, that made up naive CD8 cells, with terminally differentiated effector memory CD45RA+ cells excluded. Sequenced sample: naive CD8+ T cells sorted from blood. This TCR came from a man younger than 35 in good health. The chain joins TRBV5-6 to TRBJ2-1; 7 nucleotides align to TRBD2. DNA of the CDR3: TGTGCCAGCAGCTCTTGGACTAGCTCCTACAATGAGCAGTTCTTC. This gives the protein CASSSWTSSYNEQFF.